This T cell receptor (beta chain) was sequenced in a study of STAT5B mutations in CD4+ large granular lymphocyte leukemia. Study-level results: TRBV06-family usage was enriched in top patient clones (8/27) versus controls (2/35).

Only in-frame clones appear in the TCRdb table, and some are missing; sequencing was by immunoSEQ multiplex PCR. The data hold around 34,000 clones, with approximately 80% observed a single time. As for this clone: Its target is unknown.

From germline, CDR1 is SGHRS and CDR2 YFSETQ. This CDR3 is 14 amino acids long. V lost 5 bases and J 1 base, leaving 12 bases between the germline ends. V is TRBV5-1 and J is TRBJ2-5; D uncertain. This TCR came from a human donor in good health. The sequenced sample was CD4+ T cells from blood buffy coats. The CDR3 coding sequence is TGCGCCAGCAGAGTCACACCGGCCCAAGAGACCCAGTACTTC. Translation gives CASRVTPAQETQYF.